These 14 T cell receptor beta chains were sequenced from one sample in a study of T-cell memory formation after mild COVID-19. TCRdb analysed the 5' RACE reads with MiXCR anew, one entry per CDR3 protein. The profile shows a few hundred thousand distinct CDR3 sequences, 13% to 15% of them singletons. The sample consisted of PBMCs or a T cell subset sorted from them (not recorded which). The receptors were sampled from a man between 18 and 29 years old who had mild COVID-19 (a few samples of this study predate the infection). Cell type and time point are not known.

This clonotype has a count of ten or more. The V and J genes are TRBV20-1 and TRBJ1-5; possibly TRBD1 for D (6 bases). V was pared by 6 bases and J by 1 base, with 13 bases between. CDR1 and CDR2 from the germline V gene are DFQATT and SNEGSKA (reference sequence). The CDR3 consists of 14 residues. This chain's CDR3 is CSAPTTGSNQPQHF. The CDR3 nucleotides are TGCAGTGCCCCCACCACAGGGAGCAATCAGCCCCAGCATTTT.

The CDR3 is CASSQGQSNNEKLFF. CDR3 coding DNA: TGCGCCAGCAGCCAAGGCCAGTCGAATAATGAAAAACTGTTTTTT. The V gene is TRBV4-3, the J gene TRBJ1-4; no definite D call. There are 15 residues in the CDR3. Germline V gene data show CDR1 as LGHNA and CDR2 as YSLEER. Trimming removed 1 base at V and 4 bases at J, with 10 bases between.

This clonotype has only a few counts. The chain links TRBV7-2 to TRBJ1-1; weak D call: TRBD1 (5 bases). In germline, CDR1 is SGHTA, CDR2 FQGNSA. Between the trimmed V and J ends, which lost 5 bases and 10 bases, there was a span of 17 bases. This CDR3 has 13 residues. The CDR3 nucleotides are TGTGCCAGCAGCAGACCTTTCAGGGTGAGAGCTTTCTTT. Translation: CASSRPFRVRAFF.

This clonotype was observed a handful of times. The V gene is TRBV6-5, the J gene TRBJ2-7; TRBD2 matches 7 bases. V shed 6 bases and J 6 bases; nucleotides not matched to a gene: 11. Germline V CDR1 and CDR2: MNHEY, SVGAGI. The CDR3 sequence is 14 residues long. The CDR3 region has the DNA TGTGCCAGCAGAACCCCGGGACTACCGGGCGAGCAGTACTTC. It codes for CASRTPGLPGEQYF.

This clonotype occurred a few times. The CDR3 loop is CASRDTPGDEQFF. CDR3 in DNA: TGTGCCAGCAGGGACACGCCGGGCGATGAGCAGTTCTTC. This chain uses TRBV27 with TRBJ2-1; D is possibly TRBD1 (5 bases). The germline V gene has CDR1 MNHEY and CDR2 SMNVEV (reference sequence). This CDR3 is 13 amino acids long. The V and J ends lost 6 bases and 8 bases respectively, with 14 bases between them.

The chain is built from TRBV9 and TRBJ2-1; TRBD2 matches 10 bases. The CDR3 length is 15 residues. The junction had 6 bases not matched to a gene; V was cut back by 3 bases and J by 6 bases. CDR1 is SGDLS, CDR2 YYNGEE, per germline. CDR3 protein: CASSGRAGGVNEQFF. The CDR3 DNA reads TGTGCCAGCAGCGGGAGAGCGGGGGGGGTCAATGAGCAGTTCTTC.

This clonotype has only a few counts. J is TRBJ1-2 and V is TRBV7-2; tentative D call: TRBD1 (5 bases). Trimming removed 5 bases from V and 0 bases from J, with 13 bases in between. Per germline, CDR1 SGHTA and CDR2 FQGNSA. The CDR3 sequence is 15 residues long. The CDR3 sequence is CASSRDGTANYGYTF. The CDR3 DNA follows: TGTGCCAGCAGCCGGGACGGTACAGCTAACTATGGCTACACCTTC.

This rearrangement joins TRBV7-2 to TRBJ2-5; TRBD1 matches 7 bases. This CDR3 contains 16 residues. The V and J ends lost 5 bases and 4 bases, in that order; junction bases with no gene match: 13. Per the germline V gene, CDR1 is SGHTA and CDR2 is FQGNSA. Written as DNA, the CDR3 is TGTGCCAGCAGCAAACGACAGGGCGGTTCAGGAGAGACCCAGTACTTC. Translation: CASSKRQGGSGETQYF.

The chain couples TRBV20-1 to TRBJ1-2; D unresolved. The CDR3 is made up of 10 amino acids. Trimming shortened V by 7 bases and J by 8 bases, and 11 bases separated the two germline ends. Germline V gene lookup returns CDR1 DFQATT and CDR2 SNEGSKA (reference sequence). CDR3 amino acids: CSVGHPGYTF. For the CDR3, the DNA is TGCAGTGTTGGGCATCCCGGCTACACCTTC.

In DNA form, the CDR3 reads TGCAGTGCTAGAGTTAGCAGCAGTAATCAGCCCCAGCATTTT. Its protein product is CSARVSSSNQPQHF. The chain combines TRBV20-1 with TRBJ1-5; D is undetermined. CDR1 is DFQATT and CDR2 is SNEGSKA in the germline V gene (reference sequence). This CDR3 is 14 amino acids long. With 1 base removed from V and 4 bases from J, the gap between germline ends came to 11 bases.

This clonotype was detected a few times. The rearrangement uses TRBV29-1 and TRBJ1-2; no firm D call. Per the germline V gene, CDR1 is SQVTM and CDR2 is ANQGSEA. The ends were cut back, 4 bases at V and 4 bases at J, with 16 bases in the middle. The CDR3 is made up of 14 amino acids. In nucleotides, the CDR3 is TGCAGCGTTGGGTTTCCACACACCACCTATGGCTACACCTTC. Translated, it gives CSVGFPHTTYGYTF.

The chain combines TRBV2 with TRBJ2-3, with 9 positions matching TRBD2. Losses at the gene ends were 9 bases for V and 0 bases for J; bases not matched to a gene: 4. Germline V CDR1 and CDR2: SNHLY, FYNNEI. The CDR3 loop spans 14 amino acids. The CDR3 DNA reads as TGTGCCAGGAGCGGGAGGACTAGCACAGATACGCAGTATTTT. Its protein is CARSGRTSTDTQYF. Together with reference TRBV2 and TRBJ2-3, the CDR3 gives the full variable domain: EPEVTQTPSHQVTQMGQEVILRCVPISNHLYFYWYRQILGQKVEFLVSFYNNEISEKSEIFDDQFSVERPDGSNFTLKIRSTKLEDSAMYFCARSGRTSTDTQYFGPGTRLTVL.

This clonotype appeared many times. The chain is built from TRBV6-5 and TRBJ2-3; TRBD1 aligns across 7 bases. With V trimmed by 8 bases and J by 3 bases, 11 bases remained unmatched. The CDR3 has 15 residues. Per germline, CDR1 MNHEY and CDR2 SVGAGI. The CDR3 region is CASQRRGGVTDTQYF. The CDR3 DNA reads as TGTGCCAGCCAGAGACGAGGGGGCGTTACAGATACGCAGTATTTT.

This clonotype was picked up a small number of times. The chain couples TRBV4-3 to TRBJ2-7; D unresolved. Trimming stripped 0 bases from V and 6 bases from J, with 12 bases between. This CDR3 comprises 14 residues. Germline V gives CDR1 LGHNA, CDR2 YSLEER. CDR3: CASSQEMVSPEQYF. The CDR3 DNA sequence: TGCGCCAGCAGCCAAGAAATGGTTTCTCCCGAGCAGTACTTC.